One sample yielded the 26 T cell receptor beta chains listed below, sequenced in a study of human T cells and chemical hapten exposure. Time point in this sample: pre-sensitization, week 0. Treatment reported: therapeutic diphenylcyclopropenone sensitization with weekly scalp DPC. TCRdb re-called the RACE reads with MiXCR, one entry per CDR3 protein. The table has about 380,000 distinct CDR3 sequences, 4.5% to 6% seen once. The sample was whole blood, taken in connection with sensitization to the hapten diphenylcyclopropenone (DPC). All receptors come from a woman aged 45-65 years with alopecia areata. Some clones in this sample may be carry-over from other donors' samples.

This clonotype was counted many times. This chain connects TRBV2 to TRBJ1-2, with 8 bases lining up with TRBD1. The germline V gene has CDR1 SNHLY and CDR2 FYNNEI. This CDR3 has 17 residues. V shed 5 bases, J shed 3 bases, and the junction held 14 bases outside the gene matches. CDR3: CASSSTREPTGDYGYTF. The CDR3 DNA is TGTGCCAGCAGTTCCACCCGAGAACCGACAGGGGACTATGGCTACACCTTC.

DNA for the CDR3: TGCGCCAGCAGCCCCGACGGCTTTACTAGCACAGATACGCAGTATTTT. Residues: CASSPDGFTSTDTQYF. V usage is TRBV5-1 and J usage is TRBJ2-3; D not certain. Trimming pared 4 bases from V and 0 bases from J, leaving 15 bases between. Per germline, CDR1 SGHRS and CDR2 YFSETQ. The CDR3 consists of 16 residues.

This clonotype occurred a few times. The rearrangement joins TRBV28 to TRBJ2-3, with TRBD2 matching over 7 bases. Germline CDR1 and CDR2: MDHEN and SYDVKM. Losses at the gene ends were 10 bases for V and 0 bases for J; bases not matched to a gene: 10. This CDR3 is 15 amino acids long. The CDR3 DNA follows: TGTGCCACCCAGGGCCGGCGGGAGAGCACAGATACGCAGTATTTT. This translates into CATQGRRESTDTQYF.

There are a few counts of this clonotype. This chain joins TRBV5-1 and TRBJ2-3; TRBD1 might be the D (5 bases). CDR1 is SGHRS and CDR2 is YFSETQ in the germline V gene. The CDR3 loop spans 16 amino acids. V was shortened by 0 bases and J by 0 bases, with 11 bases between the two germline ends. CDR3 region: CASSLGQQVSTDTQYF. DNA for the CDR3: TGCGCCAGCAGCTTGGGGCAACAGGTTAGCACAGATACGCAGTATTTT.

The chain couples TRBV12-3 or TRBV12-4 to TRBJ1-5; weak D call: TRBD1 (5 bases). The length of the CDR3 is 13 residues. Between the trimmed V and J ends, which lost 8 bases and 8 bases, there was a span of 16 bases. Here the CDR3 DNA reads TGTGCCAGCCTAAAGTCGGGGGTGGAGCCCCAGCATTTT. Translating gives CASLKSGVEPQHF.

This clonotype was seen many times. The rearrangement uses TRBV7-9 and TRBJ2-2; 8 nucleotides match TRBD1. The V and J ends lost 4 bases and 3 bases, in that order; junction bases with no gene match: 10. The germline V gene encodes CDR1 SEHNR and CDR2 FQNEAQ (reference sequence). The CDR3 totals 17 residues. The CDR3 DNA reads TGTGCCAGCAGCTCCCCCTCGGACAGGGCGTACACCGGGGAGCTGTTTTTT. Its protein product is CASSSPSDRAYTGELFF.

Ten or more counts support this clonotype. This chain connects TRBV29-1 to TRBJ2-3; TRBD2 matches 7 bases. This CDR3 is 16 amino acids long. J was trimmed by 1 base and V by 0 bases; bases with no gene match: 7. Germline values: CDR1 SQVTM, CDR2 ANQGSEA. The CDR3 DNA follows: TGCAGCGTTGAAGATCAGGCTAGCGGAGGCACAGATACGCAGTATTTT. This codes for CSVEDQASGGTDTQYF.

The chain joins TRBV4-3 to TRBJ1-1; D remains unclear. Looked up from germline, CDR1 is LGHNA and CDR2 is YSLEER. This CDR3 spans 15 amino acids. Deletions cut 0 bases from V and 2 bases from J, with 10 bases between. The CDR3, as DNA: TGCGCCAGCAGCCAAGATGCTCGCTTCAACACTGAAGCTTTCTTT. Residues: CASSQDARFNTEAFF.

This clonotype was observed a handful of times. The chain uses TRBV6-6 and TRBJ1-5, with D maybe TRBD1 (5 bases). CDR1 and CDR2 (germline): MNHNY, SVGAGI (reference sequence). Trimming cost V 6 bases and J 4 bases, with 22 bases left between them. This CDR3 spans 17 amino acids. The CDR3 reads CASSAGHRIPDNQPQHF. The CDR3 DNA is TGTGCCAGCAGCGCCGGACACCGGATCCCAGATAATCAGCCCCAGCATTTT.

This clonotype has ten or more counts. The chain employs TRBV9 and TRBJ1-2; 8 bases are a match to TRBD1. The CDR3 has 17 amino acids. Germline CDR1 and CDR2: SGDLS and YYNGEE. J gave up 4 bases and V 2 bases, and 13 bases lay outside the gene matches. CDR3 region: CASSVTGAGGLSYGYTF. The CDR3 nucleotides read TGTGCCAGCAGCGTGACTGGGGCAGGGGGCTTAAGCTATGGCTACACCTTC.

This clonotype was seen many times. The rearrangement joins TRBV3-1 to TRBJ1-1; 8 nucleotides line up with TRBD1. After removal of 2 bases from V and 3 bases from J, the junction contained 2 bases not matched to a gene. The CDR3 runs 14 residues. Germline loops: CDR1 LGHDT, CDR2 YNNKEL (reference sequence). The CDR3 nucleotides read TGTGCCAGCAGCCAACAGGGGGCTCACACTGAAGCTTTCTTT. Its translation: CASSQQGAHTEAFF.

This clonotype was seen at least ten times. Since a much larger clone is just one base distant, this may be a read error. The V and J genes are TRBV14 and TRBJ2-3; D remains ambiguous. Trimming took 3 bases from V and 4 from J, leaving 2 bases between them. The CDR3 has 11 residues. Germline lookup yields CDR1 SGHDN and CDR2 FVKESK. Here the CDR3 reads CASSHADTQYF. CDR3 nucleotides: TGTGCCAGCAGCCACGCAGATACGCAGTATTTT.

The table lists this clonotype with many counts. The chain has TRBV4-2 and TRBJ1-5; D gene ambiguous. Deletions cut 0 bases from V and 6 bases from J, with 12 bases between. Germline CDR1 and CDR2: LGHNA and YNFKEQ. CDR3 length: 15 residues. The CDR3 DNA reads TGTGCCAGCAGCCAAGAGATGGGGATAGGTCAGCCCCAGCATTTT. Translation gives CASSQEMGIGQPQHF.

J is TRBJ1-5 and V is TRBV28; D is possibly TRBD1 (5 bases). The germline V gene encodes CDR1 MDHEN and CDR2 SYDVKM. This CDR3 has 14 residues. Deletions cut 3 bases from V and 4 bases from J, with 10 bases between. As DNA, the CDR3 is TGTGCCAGCAGTTTGGGACTCCGGAATCAGCCCCAGCATTTT. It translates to CASSLGLRNQPQHF.

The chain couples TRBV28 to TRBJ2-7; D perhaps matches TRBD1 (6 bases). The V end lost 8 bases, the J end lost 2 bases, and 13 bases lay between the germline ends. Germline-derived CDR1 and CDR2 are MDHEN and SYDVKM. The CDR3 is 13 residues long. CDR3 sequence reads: CASVGGQTYEQYF. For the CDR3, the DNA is TGTGCCAGCGTTGGGGGCCAGACCTACGAGCAGTACTTC.

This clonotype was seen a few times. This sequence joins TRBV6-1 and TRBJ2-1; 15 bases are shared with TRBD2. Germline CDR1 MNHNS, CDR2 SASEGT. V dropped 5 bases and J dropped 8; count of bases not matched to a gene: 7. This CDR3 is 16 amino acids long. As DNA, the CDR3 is TGTGCCAGCAGTAGGAGGACTAGCGGGAGGGGAGATGAGCAGTTCTTC. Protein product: CASSRRTSGRGDEQFF.

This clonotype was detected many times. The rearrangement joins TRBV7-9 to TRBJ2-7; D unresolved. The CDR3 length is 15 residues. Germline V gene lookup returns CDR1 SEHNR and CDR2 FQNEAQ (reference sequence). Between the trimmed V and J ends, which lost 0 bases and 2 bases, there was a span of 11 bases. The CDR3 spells CASSLAHARPYEQYF. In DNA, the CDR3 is TGTGCCAGCAGCTTAGCGCATGCCCGTCCCTACGAGCAGTACTTC.

CDR3 DNA: TGTGCCAGCGCATCTAGGGTGTCCGGGTCCTACGAGCAGTACTTC. Its protein is CASASRVSGSYEQYF. The rearrangement uses TRBV12-3 or TRBV12-4 and TRBJ2-7; no reliable D call. The CDR3 consists of 15 residues. Trimming took off 8 bases at V and 1 base at J, with 18 bases between the two ends.

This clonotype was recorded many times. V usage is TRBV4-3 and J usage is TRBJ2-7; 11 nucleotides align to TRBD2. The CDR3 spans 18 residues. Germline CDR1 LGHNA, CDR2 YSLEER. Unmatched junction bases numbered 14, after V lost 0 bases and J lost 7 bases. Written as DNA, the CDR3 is TGCGCCAGCAGCCAAGAAACTCAGGGGACTAGCGGCTGGAGTGAGCAGTACTTC. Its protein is CASSQETQGTSGWSEQYF.

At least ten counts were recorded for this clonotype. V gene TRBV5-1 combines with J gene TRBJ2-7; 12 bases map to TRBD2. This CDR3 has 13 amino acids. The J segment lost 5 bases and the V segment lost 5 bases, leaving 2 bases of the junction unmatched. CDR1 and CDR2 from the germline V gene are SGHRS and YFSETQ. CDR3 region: CASRLAGGNEQYF. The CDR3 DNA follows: TGCGCCAGCAGACTAGCGGGAGGTAACGAGCAGTACTTC.

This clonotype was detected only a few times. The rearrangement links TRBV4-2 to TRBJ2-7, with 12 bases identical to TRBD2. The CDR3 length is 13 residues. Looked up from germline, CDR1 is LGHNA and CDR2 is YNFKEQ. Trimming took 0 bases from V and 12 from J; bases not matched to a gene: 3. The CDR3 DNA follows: TGTGCCAGCAGCCAAGATAGACTAGCGGGAGCGTACTTC. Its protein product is CASSQDRLAGAYF.

In DNA form, the CDR3 reads TGTGCCAGCAGTTCCAGTAGCGGGAGGGCGTACGAGCAGTACTTC. This translates into CASSSSSGRAYEQYF. The chain employs TRBV28 and TRBJ2-7; 11 bases are a match to TRBD2. Germline CDR1 is MDHEN and CDR2 is SYDVKM. The V gene end was trimmed by 4 bases and the J gene end by 4 bases; junction bases not matched to a gene: 6. The CDR3 has 15 residues.

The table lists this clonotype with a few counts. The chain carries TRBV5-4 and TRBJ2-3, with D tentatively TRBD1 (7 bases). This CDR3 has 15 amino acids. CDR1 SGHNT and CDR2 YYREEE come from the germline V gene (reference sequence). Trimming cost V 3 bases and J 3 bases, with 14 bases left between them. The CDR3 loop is CASSSQGGRTDTQYF. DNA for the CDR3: TGTGCCAGCAGCTCGCAGGGGGGTAGAACAGATACGCAGTATTTT.

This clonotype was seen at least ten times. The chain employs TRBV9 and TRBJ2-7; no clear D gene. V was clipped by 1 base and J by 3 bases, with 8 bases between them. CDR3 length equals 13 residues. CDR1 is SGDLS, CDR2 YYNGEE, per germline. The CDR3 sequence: CASSVRYGYEQYF. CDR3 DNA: TGTGCCAGCAGCGTACGATACGGCTACGAGCAGTACTTC. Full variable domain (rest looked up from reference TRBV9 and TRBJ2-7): DSGVTQTPKHLITATGQRVTLRCSPRSGDLSVYWYQQSLDQGLQFLIQYYNGEERAKGNILERFSAQQFPDLHSELNLSSLELGDSALYFCASSVRYGYEQYFGPGTRLTVT.

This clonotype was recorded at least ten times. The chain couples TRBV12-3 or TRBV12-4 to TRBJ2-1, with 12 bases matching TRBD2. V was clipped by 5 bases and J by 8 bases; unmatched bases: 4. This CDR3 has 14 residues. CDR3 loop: CASSIGLAGYEQFF. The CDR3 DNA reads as TGTGCCAGCAGTATCGGACTAGCGGGGTATGAGCAGTTCTTC.

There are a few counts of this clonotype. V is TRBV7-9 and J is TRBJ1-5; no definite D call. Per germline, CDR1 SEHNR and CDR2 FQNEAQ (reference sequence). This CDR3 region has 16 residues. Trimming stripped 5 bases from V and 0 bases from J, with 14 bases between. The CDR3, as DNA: TGTGCCAGCAGCCCGCAAGATTTGAATAGCAATCAGCCCCAGCATTTT. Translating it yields CASSPQDLNSNQPQHF.